Shown below are 30 T cell receptor beta chains from a single sample sequenced in a study of blood T cells in healthy people across ages. PCR was performed a second time for about 6 to 12 cycles using a sample-barcoded 5' primer and a J-beta primer mix. TCRdb ran MiXCR on the 5' RACE reads and lists one entry per CDR3 protein. The sample carries roughly 2 million distinct CDR3 sequences, just under 50% recorded once. The specimen sequenced was blood. These receptor sequences come from a woman aged 40 to 50 in good health.

J is TRBJ2-7 and V is TRBV6-6; D not resolved. The CDR3 length is 14 residues. With 4 bases removed from V and 0 bases from J, the gap between germline ends came to 10 bases. Looked up from germline, CDR1 is MNHNY and CDR2 is SVGAGI (reference sequence). The CDR3 loop reads CASSSYQRSYEQYF. CDR3 nucleotides: TGTGCCAGCAGTTCTTACCAACGCTCCTACGAGCAGTACTTC.

This clonotype was seen a single time. The chain carries TRBV6-6 and TRBJ2-5; 7 bases map to TRBD2. Trimming took 6 bases from V and 2 from J; bases not matched to a gene: 6. This CDR3 is built from 14 residues. Germline V CDR1 and CDR2: MNHNY, SVGAGI (reference sequence). CDR3 nucleotides: TGTGCCAGCAGATCAAGCGGGGAACAAGAGACCCAGTACTTC. Encoded protein: CASRSSGEQETQYF.

This sequence joins TRBV14 and TRBJ2-4, with D possibly being TRBD1 or TRBD2 (5 bases each). Germline-derived CDR1 and CDR2 are SGHDN and FVKESK. The CDR3 length is 15 residues. Trimming stripped 3 bases from V and 2 bases from J, with 11 bases between. The chain's CDR3 is CASSQWGFPKNIQYF. DNA of the CDR3: TGTGCCAGCAGCCAGTGGGGGTTCCCCAAAAACATTCAGTACTTC.

The chain is built from TRBV4-3 and TRBJ2-5, with 12 bases identical to TRBD2. Germline V gene data show CDR1 as LGHNA and CDR2 as YSLEER. V shed 4 bases and J 0 bases; nucleotides not matched to a gene: 6. The CDR3 extends over 17 amino acids. This chain's CDR3 is CASSPTSGGTYQETQYF. CDR3 coding DNA: TGCGCCAGCAGCCCTACTAGCGGGGGGACGTACCAAGAGACCCAGTACTTC.

This clonotype turned up a few times. The chain employs TRBV12-3 or TRBV12-4 and TRBJ1-5; D might be TRBD1 (6 bases). Trimming stripped 5 bases from V and 5 bases from J, with 13 bases between. The CDR3 consists of 14 residues. This CDR3 is CASSRTALDQPQHF. In nucleotides, the CDR3 is TGTGCCAGCAGTCGGACAGCCCTAGATCAGCCCCAGCATTTT.

This clonotype appeared a few times. The chain carries TRBV5-1 and TRBJ2-7; D remains ambiguous. Trimming left V 4 bases short and J 6 bases short, with 11 bases between. CDR3 length equals 12 residues. Germline V gene lookup returns CDR1 SGHRS and CDR2 YFSETQ. In DNA, the CDR3 is TGCGCCAGCAGCCTTGGTAAGGCCGAGCAGTACTTC. Amino acid sequence: CASSLGKAEQYF.

The chain is built from TRBV5-4 and TRBJ2-3, with 7 positions matching TRBD1. CDR1 SGHNT and CDR2 YYREEE come from the germline V gene (reference sequence). J was trimmed by 0 bases and V by 5 bases; bases with no gene match: 9. The CDR3 consists of 16 residues. The CDR3 DNA reads TGTGCCAGCAGACCAATGGGACAGACTAGCACAGATACGCAGTATTTT. Its protein product is CASRPMGQTSTDTQYF.

CDR3 nucleotides: TGTGCCAGCTCACCACGAAAGGTATCCACCCCCATCGGTTCCGCAGATACGCAGTATTTT. This encodes CASSPRKVSTPIGSADTQYF. The chain uses TRBV18 and TRBJ2-3; D uncertain. V shed 1 base and J shed 4 bases, with 27 bases lying between them. This CDR3 has 20 residues. Germline lookup yields CDR1 KGHSH and CDR2 LQKENI.

Only one count was recorded for this clonotype. J is TRBJ1-5 and V is TRBV6-5, with D maybe TRBD1 (6 bases). The V gene lost 10 bases and the J gene lost 4 bases, with 14 bases spanning the gap. The CDR3 runs to 13 residues. Germline V gives CDR1 MNHEY, CDR2 SVGAGI. CDR3 in DNA: TGTGCCATCGCCAGGGGAGTTAATCAGCCCCAGCATTTT. Protein product: CAIARGVNQPQHF.

The gene calls are TRBV5-6 and TRBJ1-5, with TRBD1 matching 11 bases. With V trimmed by 0 bases and J by 6 bases, 5 bases remained unmatched. Germline V gene lookup returns CDR1 SGHDT and CDR2 YYEEEE. This CDR3 has 16 amino acids. CDR3 protein: CASSLAGTGGTQPQHF. In DNA, the CDR3 is TGTGCCAGCAGCTTGGCCGGGACAGGGGGAACTCAGCCCCAGCATTTT.

The V and J genes are TRBV6-6 and TRBJ1-5, with a possible D match to TRBD1 (5 bases). The CDR3 has 14 residues. The germline V and J ends were trimmed by 7 bases and 1 base, with 11 bases remaining between them. Germline V lookup: CDR1 MNHNY, CDR2 SVGAGI (reference sequence). The CDR3 loop is CASILRGSNQPQHF. For the CDR3, the DNA is TGTGCCAGCATTTTAAGGGGCAGCAATCAGCCCCAGCATTTT.

This chain joins TRBV7-2 and TRBJ2-1; maybe TRBD2 (5 bases). Per germline, CDR1 SGHTA and CDR2 FQGNSA. This CDR3 has 15 amino acids. V gave up 1 base and J gave up 3 bases, with 10 bases separating them. The CDR3, as DNA: TGTGCCAGCAGCTTAGAAACGGGGAACTACAATGAGCAGTTCTTC. Translation gives CASSLETGNYNEQFF.

The chain couples TRBV6-2 or TRBV6-3 to TRBJ2-1; TRBD2 might be the D (5 bases). The J call may not be correct, given that the DNA end is closer to TRBJ2-7. There are 14 residues in the CDR3. Germline CDR1 is MNHEY and CDR2 is SVGEGT. The CDR3 sequence: CASKASGRINEQYF. The CDR3 coding sequence is TGTGCCAGCAAGGCGAGCGGAAGAATAAATGAGCAGTACTTC.

This chain links TRBV7-9 with TRBJ2-3; 11 nucleotides line up with TRBD2. The CDR3 contains 16 residues. V lost 3 bases to trimming and J lost 4 bases; unmatched junction nucleotides: 6. Germline CDR1 is SEHNR and CDR2 is FQNEAQ (reference sequence). CDR3 in amino acids: CASSFTSGGGADTQYF. CDR3 coding DNA: TGTGCCAGCAGCTTCACTAGCGGGGGAGGGGCAGATACGCAGTATTTT.

The rearrangement links TRBV14 to TRBJ2-5; 9 bases fit TRBD1. The DNA matches TRBJ2-7 better at its end, which makes the J call doubtful. From germline, CDR1 is SGHDN and CDR2 FVKESK. This CDR3 is 16 amino acids long. The CDR3 sequence: CASSQLPGQGIYEQYF. In DNA form, the CDR3 reads TGTGCCAGCAGCCAACTACCGGGACAGGGTATCTACGAGCAGTACTTC.

This clonotype was detected a few times. The J gene is TRBJ2-4, the V gene TRBV11-2; tentatively, D is TRBD1 (5 bases). TRBJ2-7 explains the end of the DNA better; the J call may be wrong. In germline, CDR1 is SGHAT, CDR2 FQNNGV. This CDR3 region has 18 residues. CDR3 DNA sequence: TGTGCCAGCAGCTTAGCTTTCGCAGGGCTACACTCTTCCTACGAGCAGTACTTC. Translation: CASSLAFAGLHSSYEQYF.

This clonotype was seen a few times. The rearrangement joins TRBV7-6 to TRBJ2-7, with 7 bases aligning to TRBD1. Germline loops: CDR1 SGHVS, CDR2 FNYEAQ. The CDR3 spans 17 residues. V gave up 5 bases and J gave up 1 base; unmatched junction bases: 14. This chain's CDR3 is CASSPRPADRESYEQYF. The CDR3 nucleotides are TGTGCCAGCAGCCCTAGACCCGCAGACAGGGAGTCCTACGAGCAGTACTTC.

The CDR3 DNA reads TGTGCCAGCAGCTTAGGGGGCGGGGTAGCCAAAAACATTCAGTACTTC. Its translation is CASSLGGGVAKNIQYF. The chain links TRBV7-2 to TRBJ2-4; D may be TRBD2 (6 bases). Germline CDR1 and CDR2: SGHTA and FQGNSA. Trimming pared 1 base from V and 0 bases from J, leaving 10 bases between. The CDR3 length is 16 residues.

V and J are TRBV28 and TRBJ2-1, with TRBD1 matching 9 bases. This CDR3 has 16 residues. J lost 3 bases, V lost 4 bases, and 7 bases had no gene match. From germline, CDR1 is MDHEN and CDR2 SYDVKM. The CDR3 sequence is CASSSSGQGNYNEQFF. CDR3 DNA: TGTGCCAGCAGTTCGTCCGGACAGGGGAACTACAATGAGCAGTTCTTC.

V usage is TRBV10-3 and J usage is TRBJ2-1; TRBD2 agrees at 7 bases. V lost 5 bases, J lost 6 bases, and 7 bases stayed unmatched. Germline V CDR1 and CDR2: ENHRY, SYGVKD. The CDR3 length is 14 residues. CDR3 in amino acids: CAISTSDTSNEQFF. The CDR3 DNA reads as TGTGCCATCAGTACTAGCGACACCAGCAATGAGCAGTTCTTC.

This clonotype showed up just once. The rearrangement joins TRBV7-8 to TRBJ1-5, with D unclear. This CDR3 is 15 amino acids long. V lost 1 base to trimming and J lost 3 bases, with 10 bases between them. In germline, CDR1 is SGHVS, CDR2 FQNEAQ. This chain's CDR3 is CASSLGDGFNQPQHF. The CDR3 nucleotides are TGTGCCAGCAGCTTAGGAGATGGGTTCAATCAGCCCCAGCATTTT.

The chain recombines TRBV6-2 or TRBV6-3 with TRBJ2-5; D unclear. Germline-derived CDR1 and CDR2 are MNHEY and SVGEGT. Between the trimmed V and J ends, which lost 2 bases and 2 bases, there was a span of 12 bases. The CDR3 spans 15 residues. The CDR3 nucleotides read TGTGCCAGCAGTTACACCCCTGGCCCGCAAGAGACCCAGTACTTC. Translation gives CASSYTPGPQETQYF.

This sequence joins TRBV6-2 or TRBV6-3 and TRBJ2-1; 7 nucleotides match TRBD1. Germline V lookup: CDR1 MNHEY, CDR2 SVGEGT. With V trimmed by 6 bases and J by 6 bases, 11 bases remained unmatched. The CDR3 spans 15 residues. CDR3 in amino acids: CASSEPFQGVNEQFF. DNA of the CDR3: TGTGCCAGCAGCGAACCTTTTCAGGGGGTCAATGAGCAGTTCTTC.

On this clonotype: Mismatch with germline at one junction end may stem from a read error. J is TRBJ2-5 and V is TRBV7-2; D perhaps matches TRBD1 (5 bases). The CDR3 has 16 amino acids. The germline V gene has CDR1 SGHTA and CDR2 FQGNSA. The CDR3 is CASSSQGALIAEAQYF. In nucleotides, the CDR3 is TGTGCCAGCAGCTCCCAAGGGGCCCTCATCGCAGAGGCCCAGTACTTC.

In this sample, this clonotype turned up a few times. The chain uses TRBV12-3 or TRBV12-4 and TRBJ2-5; possibly TRBD2 for D (6 bases). This CDR3 has 14 amino acids. The ends were cut back, 3 bases at V and 2 bases at J, with 10 bases in the middle. This CDR3 reads CASSLIAEQETQYF. The CDR3 DNA reads as TGTGCCAGCAGTTTGATAGCGGAGCAAGAGACCCAGTACTTC.

The table lists this clonotype with many counts. V usage is TRBV11-2 and J usage is TRBJ2-4; D is uncertain. CDR3 size: 15 residues. Per the germline V gene, CDR1 is SGHAT and CDR2 is FQNNGV. The V gene lost 3 bases and the J gene lost 4 bases, with 13 bases spanning the gap. CDR3 loop: CASSFAVGIKNIQYF. For the CDR3, the DNA is TGTGCCAGCAGCTTTGCCGTAGGGATTAAAAACATTCAGTACTTC.

The sample holds a few counts of this clonotype. V is TRBV20-1 and J is TRBJ2-1; D remains unclear. CDR1 is DFQATT and CDR2 is SNEGSKA in the germline V gene (reference sequence). This CDR3 is built from 13 residues. CDR3 sequence: CSLGLRTNNEQFF. DNA of the CDR3: TGCAGCCTTGGCCTACGCACTAACAATGAGCAGTTCTTC.

The V gene is TRBV20-1, the J gene TRBJ2-7, with TRBD1 matching 7 bases. The V segment lost 5 bases and the J segment 0 bases; nucleotides outside the gene matches: 10. This CDR3 contains 15 residues. In germline, CDR1 is DFQATT, CDR2 SNEGSKA (reference sequence). The CDR3 sequence is CSAGVGTVSSYEQYF. CDR3 DNA sequence: TGCAGTGCTGGCGTAGGGACAGTAAGCTCCTACGAGCAGTACTTC.

In its sample, this clonotype was seen a few times. The chain has TRBV11-2 and TRBJ1-2; D remains ambiguous. From germline, CDR1 is SGHAT and CDR2 FQNNGV. The CDR3 has 12 amino acids. V was cut by 5 bases and J by 9 bases, with 13 bases left in between. CDR3 region: CASSPSAGRYTF. The CDR3 nucleotides read TGTGCCAGCAGCCCCTCGGCGGGCCGCTACACCTTC. Variable domain in full (rest from reference TRBV11-2 and TRBJ1-2): EAGVAQSPRYKIIEKRQSVAFWCNPISGHATLYWYQQILGQGPKLLIQFQNNGVVDDSQLPKDRFSAERLKGVDSTLKIQPAKLEDSAVYLCASSPSAGRYTFGSGTRLTVV.

The V gene is TRBV6-5, the J gene TRBJ2-2; maybe TRBD1 (6 bases). Germline values: CDR1 MNHEY, CDR2 SVGAGI. The CDR3 is made up of 16 amino acids. Trimming removed 0 bases at V and 5 bases at J, with 13 bases between. The CDR3: CASSYSAGERTGELFF. As DNA, the CDR3 is TGTGCCAGCAGTTACTCAGCAGGGGAGAGGACCGGGGAGCTGTTTTTT.